What follows describes a single T cell receptor (beta chain). The antigen is undetermined. Quantitative 5'-RACE was performed with molecular barcodes, and it yielded the TCR beta libraries. TCRdb redid the calling of the 5' RACE reads with MiXCR, one entry per CDR3 protein. The table records about 460,000 distinct CDR3 sequences, roughly 5.3% of them present only once. This entry comes from a study of CD8 T cells in ankylosing spondylitis. Overall study findings and caveats: Several of the motif variants were reported before in synovial fluid and blood from reactive arthritis. Among TCR beta sequences, a motif of under ten highly homologous variants appeared characteristic of ankylosing spondylitis blood.

V was trimmed by 0 bases and J by 4 bases, leaving 21 bases between them. In germline, CDR1 is DFQATT, CDR2 SNEGSKA (reference sequence). The CDR3 consists of 18 residues. The sequence was obtained from a male donor with ankylosing spondylitis. J is TRBJ2-2 and V is TRBV20-1; D is perhaps TRBD1 or TRBD2 (7 bases each). The sequencing sample was made of blood, either unsorted or a sorted T cell fraction (not recorded which). CDR3 bases: TGCAGTGCTAGAGATGAGGTTGGGAGGGGGCTTATCACCGGGGAGCTGTTTTTT. This codes for CSARDEVGRGLITGELFF.